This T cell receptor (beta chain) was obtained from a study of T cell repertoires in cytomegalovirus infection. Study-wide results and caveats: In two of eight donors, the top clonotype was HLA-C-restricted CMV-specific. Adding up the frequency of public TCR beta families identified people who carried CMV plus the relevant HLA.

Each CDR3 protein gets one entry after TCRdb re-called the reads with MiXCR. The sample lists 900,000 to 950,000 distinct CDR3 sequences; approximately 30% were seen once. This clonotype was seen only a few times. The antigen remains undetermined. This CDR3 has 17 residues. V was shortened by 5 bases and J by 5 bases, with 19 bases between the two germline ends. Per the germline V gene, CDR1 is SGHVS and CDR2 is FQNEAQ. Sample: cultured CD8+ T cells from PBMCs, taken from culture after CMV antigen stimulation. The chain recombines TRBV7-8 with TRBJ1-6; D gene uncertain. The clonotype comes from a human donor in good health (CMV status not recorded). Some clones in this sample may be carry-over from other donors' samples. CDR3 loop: CASSPRGRPVDNSPLHF. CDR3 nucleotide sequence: TGTGCCAGCAGCCCTCGGGGTCGCCCTGTGGATAATTCACCCCTCCACTTT. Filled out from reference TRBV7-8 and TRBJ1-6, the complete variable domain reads GAGVSQSPRYKVAKRGQDVALRCDPISGHVSLFWYQQALGQGPEFLTYFQNEAQLDKSGLPSDRFFAERPEGSVSTLKIQRTQQEDSAVYLCASSPRGRPVDNSPLHFGNGTRLTVT.